This T cell receptor beta chain was sequenced during a study of blood T cells in healthy people across ages. Study observations and caveats: Donors of long life had a larger count of naive CD4+ cells and greater diversity than aged donors.

This clonotype has just one count. Its antigen remains unidentified. Peripheral blood, roughly 9.3 milliliters per donor, was collected. A second PCR of roughly 7 to 11 cycles used a sample-barcoded 5' primer and a J-beta primer mix. TCRdb called the 5' RACE reads again in MiXCR, with one record for every CDR3 protein. The sample has about 1,400,000 distinct CDR3 sequences, 59% seen once; the top ten hold over 5%. The CDR3 runs 13 residues. CDR1 and CDR2 (germline): SGHDT, YYEEEE. The receptor comes from a man aged 18 to 30 in good health. Sample: blood. The rearrangement joins TRBV5-6 to TRBJ2-7; no clear D gene. The DNA end is a closer match to TRBJ2-5, so the J assignment may be wrong. CDR3 sequence (DNA): TGTGCCAGCAGCTTGGGGCTAGATGAGACCCAGTACTTC. It is translated as CASSLGLDETQYF.